This T cell receptor beta chain came from a study of blood T cell repertoires in COVID-19. Germline V gives CDR1 DFQATT, CDR2 SNEGSKA (reference sequence). V shed 6 bases, J shed 9 bases, and the junction held 5 bases outside the gene matches. The CDR3 extends over 11 amino acids. Here immunoSEQ multiplex PCR was the method, and the copy in TCRdb shows in-frame clones only, minus some. Counted here are just over 90,000 clones, roughly 90% occurring once; the ten biggest clones make up roughly 1.5%. This sequence originates from a human donor with active COVID-19. The donor label of this sample is uncertain. The sequenced sample consisted of peripheral blood. The V and J genes are TRBV20-1 and TRBJ2-3; the match to TRBD1 covers 8 bases. This CDR3 reads CSAKQGETQYF. The CDR3 DNA is TGCAGTGCAAAACAGGGGGAGACGCAGTATTTT.